What follows is one TCR beta chain and its context. Antigen specificity is unknown. Sample time point: blood 2 weeks post-SBRT. Documented treatment: 15 Gy SBRT to primary tumor, nephrectomy 4 weeks later. Blood was sampled at baseline, 2 weeks and 4 weeks after SBRT. The tumor was a clear cell renal cell carcinoma. This sample is part of a study of radiation and T cells in renal cell carcinoma. Findings and limits, study-wide: In blood, top tumor clones expanded by 2 weeks, shrinking by 4.

CDR3 length: 15 amino acids. The junction had 2 bases not matched to a gene; V was cut back by 5 bases and J by 6 bases. Germline V CDR1 and CDR2: MNHNY, SVGAGI (reference sequence). Data came from immunoSEQ multiplex PCR; TCRdb stores just in-frame clones and leaves some out. The table lists about 150,000 clones, around 90% of them singletons. Sequenced material: blood, taken from a patient whose treatment included radiotherapy and nephrectomy. The chain recombines TRBV6-6 with TRBJ2-4; 15 bases map to TRBD2. The clonotype comes from a woman aged 50 to 60 with renal cell carcinoma. CDR3 nucleotide sequence: TGTGCCAGCAGTCGGACTAGCGGGGGGGGAAACATTCAGTACTTC. Its protein is CASSRTSGGGNIQYF.